This T cell receptor (beta chain) appears in the sequencing data of a study of chemoradiotherapy in HPV16-positive cancers. V was shortened by 5 bases and J by 4 bases, with 14 bases between the two germline ends. This CDR3 is built from 14 residues. CDR1 and CDR2 (germline): SEHNR, FQNEAQ (reference sequence). Sequencing used immunoSEQ multiplex PCR; TCRdb keeps in-frame clones, though not all of them. The profile shows 850 to 1,100 clones, 77% of them singletons. Study-wide findings and caveats: HPV-specific T cells were functionally defined from only a couple of HPV16-positive patients. Candidate HPV-specific clones and E7-related TCR motifs grew in tumor during treatment.

About this clone: What it binds is unknown.

The sequences come from tumor tissue, collected from a patient who underwent chemoradiotherapy. The chain employs TRBV7-9 and TRBJ1-2, with D tentatively TRBD1 (6 bases). The TCR originated in a human donor with HPV-associated anogenital cancer. This CDR3 is CASSVMEGVYGYTF. Written as DNA, the CDR3 is TGTGCCAGCAGCGTTATGGAGGGGGTCTATGGCTACACCTTC.